This passage covers 19 T cell receptor beta chains from one sample sequenced in a study of regulatory T cells in long-lasting Graves disease. Noted time point: newly diagnosed GD, antithyroid drugs for less than 3 months. From RNA extracted from PBMCs, the TCR library was made. Construction of TCR beta libraries relied on iRepertoire HTBI primers and on Arm-PCR targeting CDR3 regions. TCRdb fed the multiplex PCR reads into MiXCR, producing one record per CDR3 protein. Of about 540,000 distinct CDR3 sequences listed, roughly 14% are singletons. The same data also went into a second study, on T cells in Graves' hyperthyroidism and ophthalmopathy.

Here the sequenced sample was peripheral blood mononuclear cells (PBMCs), taken at new diagnosis, from a patient treated with antithyroid drugs. Receptors were obtained from a man aged 25 to 40 with Graves disease.

Ten or more counts support this clonotype. The gene calls are TRBV30 and TRBJ2-3; no definite D call. V was shortened by 1 base and J by 4 bases, with 3 bases between the two germline ends. Per the germline V gene, CDR1 is GTSNPN and CDR2 is SVGIG (reference sequence). The CDR3 totals 11 residues. The CDR3 loop reads CAWSDPDTQYF. In DNA, the CDR3 is TGTGCCTGGAGTGACCCAGATACGCAGTATTTT.

This clonotype was detected only a few times. The chain links TRBV10-2 to TRBJ1-1; no definite D call. The CDR3 runs to 15 residues. With 3 bases removed from V and 2 bases from J, the gap between germline ends came to 13 bases. Germline values: CDR1 WSHSY, CDR2 SAAADI. This CDR3 reads CASSEEPFTNTEAFF. In DNA, the CDR3 is TGCGCCAGCAGTGAAGAACCGTTTACCAACACTGAAGCTTTCTTT.

This clonotype appeared a few times. This CDR3 fails to terminate in the conserved phenylalanine or tryptophan, so it likely reflects a read error. The chain carries TRBV5-1 and TRBJ1-1; D is undetermined. This CDR3 is 15 amino acids long. In germline, CDR1 is SGHRS, CDR2 YFSETQ. V lost 4 bases to trimming and J lost 4 bases, with 17 bases between them. The CDR3 here is CASSPTNPQGTEAFL. The CDR3 coding sequence is TGCGCCAGCAGCCCTACCAACCCCCAAGGCACTGAAGCTTTCCTT.

In this sample, this clonotype turned up a few times. The rearrangement joins TRBV20-1 to TRBJ2-2; 8 bases match TRBD2. V shed 0 bases, J shed 3 bases, and the junction held 18 bases outside the gene matches. Germline V lookup: CDR1 DFQATT, CDR2 SNEGSKA (reference sequence). The CDR3 contains 20 residues. The CDR3 loop is CSARDYSEEREIGYTGELFF. DNA for the CDR3: TGCAGTGCTAGAGATTATTCTGAGGAGCGGGAGATCGGGTACACCGGGGAGCTGTTTTTT.

The sample holds many counts of this clonotype. The J gene is TRBJ2-7, the V gene TRBV13, with a weak D call TRBD2 (6 bases). Trimming took 1 base from V and 7 from J, leaving 17 bases between them. Germline values: CDR1 PRHDT, CDR2 FYEKMQ (reference sequence). The CDR3 loop spans 15 amino acids. The CDR3 protein is CASSLVGRLSEEQYF. As DNA, the CDR3 is TGTGCCAGCAGCTTAGTCGGGAGACTTTCGGAGGAGCAGTACTTC.

This clonotype was seen many times. Compared with germline, one end of the junction differs, possibly owing to a read error. V is TRBV10-3 and J is TRBJ1-2; D is ambiguous. There are 14 residues in the CDR3. Germline-derived CDR1 and CDR2 are ENHRY and SYGVKD. The CDR3 coding sequence is TGTGCCATCAGTCAGTCAACGGGATTTTATGGCTACACCTTC. Its translation is CAISQSTGFYGYTF.

In its sample, this clonotype was seen many times. The chain has TRBV30 and TRBJ2-5; 7 bases are a match to TRBD1. The germline gives CDR1 GTSNPN, CDR2 SVGIG (reference sequence). The CDR3 covers 12 residues. Unmatched junction bases numbered 6, after V lost 7 bases and J lost 4 bases. This chain's CDR3 is CAYKRTGETQYF. DNA for the CDR3: TGTGCCTATAAGAGGACAGGAGAGACCCAGTACTTC.

This clonotype was seen only a few times. The CDR3 region is CASRDGPYEQYF. The CDR3 DNA reads TGTGCCAGCAGGGACGGGCCCTACGAGCAGTACTTC. J is TRBJ2-7 and V is TRBV19; the D call may be TRBD1 or TRBD2 (5 bases each). The CDR3 sequence is 12 residues long. Germline CDR1 and CDR2: LNHDA and SQIVND (reference sequence). Trimming pared 9 bases from V and 2 bases from J, leaving 11 bases between.

The chain uses TRBV9 and TRBJ1-2; TRBD1 matches at 11 bases. CDR3 size: 16 residues. CDR1 is SGDLS and CDR2 is YYNGEE in the germline V gene. Trimming at V came to 4 bases and at J to 7 bases, leaving 12 bases not matched to a gene. CDR3 sequence reads: CASSITSGQGAGGYTF. The CDR3 nucleotides read TGTGCCAGCAGCATCACCTCTGGACAGGGGGCAGGTGGCTACACCTTC.

V is TRBV29-1 and J is TRBJ2-7; no definite D call. Germline V gene sequence: CDR1 SQVTM, CDR2 ANQGSEA. V dropped 3 bases and J dropped 1 base, with 10 bases sitting between them. The length of the CDR3 is 13 residues. CDR3 sequence (DNA): TGCAGCGTTGAGCACCCGCCGTCCTACGAGCAGTACTTC. Translation gives CSVEHPPSYEQYF.

This clonotype has at least ten counts. The chain links TRBV20-1 to TRBJ2-1; 7 bases fit TRBD2. The CDR3 covers 15 residues. Germline trimming cut 3 bases from V and 3 bases from J; bases unmatched to any gene: 8. CDR1 and CDR2 (germline): DFQATT, SNEGSKA (reference sequence). CDR3 in amino acids: CSASLAGVVYNEQFF. In DNA form, the CDR3 reads TGCAGTGCTAGTCTCGCGGGAGTGGTCTACAATGAGCAGTTCTTC.

The chain has TRBV7-2 and TRBJ2-1; possibly TRBD2 for D (5 bases). Germline CDR1 and CDR2: SGHTA and FQGNSA. V dropped 0 bases and J dropped 7 bases, with 10 bases sitting between them. The CDR3 totals 14 residues. The CDR3 protein is CASSLAGVVNEQFF. The CDR3 DNA reads as TGTGCCAGCAGCTTAGCGGGAGTTGTGAATGAGCAGTTCTTC. Full variable domain (rest looked up from reference TRBV7-2 and TRBJ2-1): GAGVSQSPSNKVTEKGKDVELRCDPISGHTALYWYRQSLGQGLEFLIYFQGNSAPDKSGLPSDRFSAERTGGSVSTLTIQRTQQEDSAVYLCASSLAGVVNEQFFGPGTRLTVL.

This clonotype was observed at least ten times. The genes are TRBV10-3 and TRBJ2-1; D gene uncertain. The CDR3 is 15 amino acids. Trimming took off 6 bases at V and 4 bases at J, with 16 bases between the two ends. CDR1 ENHRY and CDR2 SYGVKD come from the germline V gene. In nucleotides, the CDR3 is TGTGCCATCAGGCTCCGTAGGGCCCGATACAATGAGCAGTTCTTC. Translating it yields CAIRLRRARYNEQFF.

This clonotype was counted at least ten times. DNA for the CDR3: TGTGCCAGCAGCTTAGTCACAGGGGTCCCAGAGACCCAGTACTTC. This encodes CASSLVTGVPETQYF. The chain carries TRBV7-9 and TRBJ2-1; 7 bases fit TRBD1. The end of the DNA is better explained by TRBJ2-5, so the J call may be wrong. Germline loops: CDR1 SEHNR, CDR2 FQNEAQ (reference sequence). The CDR3 consists of 15 residues.

Details on this clonotype: This sequence may be a read error, since a much larger clone differs from it by one base. The chain recombines TRBV29-1 with TRBJ1-1, with D unresolved. Trimming took off 7 bases at V and 0 bases at J, with 12 bases between the two ends. The CDR3 is made up of 13 amino acids. Germline CDR1 reads SQVTM; CDR2 reads ANQGSEA. CDR3 in amino acids: CSAQGRLNTEAFF. The CDR3 coding sequence is TGCAGCGCTCAAGGCCGATTGAACACTGAAGCTTTCTTT.

This clonotype was seen a few times. The rearrangement links TRBV5-1 to TRBJ2-1; D gene ambiguous. V was cut by 0 bases and J by 0 bases, with 10 bases left in between. CDR1 SGHRS and CDR2 YFSETQ come from the germline V gene. The CDR3 is made up of 16 amino acids. The CDR3 DNA reads as TGCGCCAGCAGCTTGGACCTACGTCGCTCCTACAATGAGCAGTTCTTC. Translating it yields CASSLDLRRSYNEQFF.

This clonotype was observed a few times. The rearrangement joins TRBV29-1 to TRBJ1-1, with 8 bases matching TRBD1. V shed 6 bases and J 0 bases; nucleotides not matched to a gene: 3. This CDR3 is 13 amino acids long. Germline CDR1 and CDR2: SQVTM and ANQGSEA. CDR3 bases: TGCAGCGTGGCAGGGGGCCTGAACACTGAAGCTTTCTTT. Protein product: CSVAGGLNTEAFF.

This clonotype was recorded at least ten times. This chain connects TRBV2 to TRBJ1-1; 8 positions agree with TRBD1. Germline CDR1 reads SNHLY; CDR2 reads FYNNEI. The CDR3 has 14 residues. J was trimmed by 4 bases and V by 4 bases; bases with no gene match: 5. CDR3 DNA: TGTGCCAGCAGTGGAGGACAGGGAGGCACTGAAGCTTTCTTT. It specifies CASSGGQGGTEAFF.

The chain recombines TRBV9 with TRBJ2-2, with D tentatively TRBD2 (6 bases). With 0 bases removed from V and 1 base from J, the gap between germline ends came to 16 bases. The CDR3 contains 18 residues. Germline-derived CDR1 and CDR2 are SGDLS and YYNGEE. CDR3 amino acids: CASSVATRGRVNTGELFF. CDR3 coding DNA: TGTGCCAGCAGCGTAGCTACGCGGGGCAGGGTGAACACCGGGGAGCTGTTTTTT. Full variable domain (outside the CDR3, taken from reference TRBV9 and TRBJ2-2): DSGVTQTPKHLITATGQRVTLRCSPRSGDLSVYWYQQSLDQGLQFLIQYYNGEERAKGNILERFSAQQFPDLHSELNLSSLELGDSALYFCASSVATRGRVNTGELFFGEGSRLTVL.